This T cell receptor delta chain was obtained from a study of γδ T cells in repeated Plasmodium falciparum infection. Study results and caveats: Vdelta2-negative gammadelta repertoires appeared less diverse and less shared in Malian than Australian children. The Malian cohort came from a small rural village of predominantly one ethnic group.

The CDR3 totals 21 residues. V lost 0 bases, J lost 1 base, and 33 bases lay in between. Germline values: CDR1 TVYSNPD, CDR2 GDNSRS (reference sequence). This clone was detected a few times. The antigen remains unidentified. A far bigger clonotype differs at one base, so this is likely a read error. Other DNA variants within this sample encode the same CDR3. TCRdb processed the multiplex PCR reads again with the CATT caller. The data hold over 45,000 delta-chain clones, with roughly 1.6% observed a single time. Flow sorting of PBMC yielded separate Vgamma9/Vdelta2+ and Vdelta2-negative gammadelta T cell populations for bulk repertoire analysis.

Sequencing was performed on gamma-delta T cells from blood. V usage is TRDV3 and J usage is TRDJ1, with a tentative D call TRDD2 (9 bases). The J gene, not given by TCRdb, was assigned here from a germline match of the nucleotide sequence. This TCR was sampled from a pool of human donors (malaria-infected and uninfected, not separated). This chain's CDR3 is CAFSEPSYLLGDPPITDKLIF. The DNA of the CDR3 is TGTGCCTTTAGTGAGCCTTCCTACCTGCTGGGGGACCCTCCTATCACCGATAAACTCATCTTT. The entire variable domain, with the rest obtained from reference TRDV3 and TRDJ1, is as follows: CDKVTQSSPDQTVASGSEVVLLCTYDTVYSNPDLFWYRIRPDYSFQFVFYGDNSRSEGADFTQGRFSVKHILTQKAFHLVISPVRTEDSATYYCAFSEPSYLLGDPPITDKLIFGKGTRVTVEP.